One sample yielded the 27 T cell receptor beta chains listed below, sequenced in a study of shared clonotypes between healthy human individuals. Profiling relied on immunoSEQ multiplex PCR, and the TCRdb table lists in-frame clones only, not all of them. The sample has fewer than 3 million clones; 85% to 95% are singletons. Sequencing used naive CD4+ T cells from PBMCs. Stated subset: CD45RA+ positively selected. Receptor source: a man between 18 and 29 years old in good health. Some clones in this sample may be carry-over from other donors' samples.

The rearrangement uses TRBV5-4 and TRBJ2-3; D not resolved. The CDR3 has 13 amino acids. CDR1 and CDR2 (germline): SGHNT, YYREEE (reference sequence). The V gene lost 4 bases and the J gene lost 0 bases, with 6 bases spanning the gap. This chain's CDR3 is CASSMTSTDTQYF. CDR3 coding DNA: TGTGCCAGCAGCATGACTAGCACAGATACGCAGTATTTT. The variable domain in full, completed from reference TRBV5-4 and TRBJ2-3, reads ETGVTQSPTHLIKTRGQQVTLRCSSQSGHNTVSWYQQALGQGPQFIFQYYREEENGRGNFPPRFSGLQFPNYSSELNVNALELDDSALYLCASSMTSTDTQYFGPGTRLTVL.

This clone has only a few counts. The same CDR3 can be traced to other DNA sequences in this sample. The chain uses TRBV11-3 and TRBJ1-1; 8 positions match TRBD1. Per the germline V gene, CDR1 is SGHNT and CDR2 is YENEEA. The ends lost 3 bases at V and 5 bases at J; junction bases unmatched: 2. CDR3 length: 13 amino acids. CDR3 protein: CASSLDRETEAFF. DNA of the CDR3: TGTGCCAGCAGCTTGGACAGGGAGACTGAAGCTTTCTTT. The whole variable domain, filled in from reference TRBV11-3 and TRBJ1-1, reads EAGVVQSPRYKIIEKKQPVAFWCNPISGHNTLYWYLQNLGQGPELLIRYENEEAVDDSQLPKDRFSAERLKGVDSTLKIQPAELGDSAVYLCASSLDRETEAFFGQGTRLTVV.

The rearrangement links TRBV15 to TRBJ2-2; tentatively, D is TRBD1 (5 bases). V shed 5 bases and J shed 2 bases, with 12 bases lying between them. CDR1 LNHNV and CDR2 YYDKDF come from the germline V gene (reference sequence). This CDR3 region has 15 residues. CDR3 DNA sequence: TGTGCCACCAGCGTCAGGACATCTAACACCGGGGAGCTGTTTTTT. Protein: CATSVRTSNTGELFF.

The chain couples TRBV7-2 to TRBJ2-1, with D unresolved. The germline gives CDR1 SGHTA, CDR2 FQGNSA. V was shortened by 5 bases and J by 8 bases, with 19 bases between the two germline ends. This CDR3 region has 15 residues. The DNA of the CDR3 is TGTGCCAGCAGCCGCCCGGGCCAACGAACGTATGAGCAGTTCTTC. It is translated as CASSRPGQRTYEQFF.

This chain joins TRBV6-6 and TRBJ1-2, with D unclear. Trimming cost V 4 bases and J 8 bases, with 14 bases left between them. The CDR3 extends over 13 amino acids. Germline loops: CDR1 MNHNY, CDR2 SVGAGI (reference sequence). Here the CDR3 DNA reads TGTGCCAGCAGTTTAAGACTATTTGGAGGCTACACCTTC. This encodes CASSLRLFGGYTF.

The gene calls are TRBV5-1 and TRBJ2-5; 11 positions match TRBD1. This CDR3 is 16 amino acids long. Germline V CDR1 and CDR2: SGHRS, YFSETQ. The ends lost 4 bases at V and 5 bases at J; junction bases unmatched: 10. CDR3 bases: TGCGCCAGCAGCGGAACGGGACAGGGGGTAACGGAGACCCAGTACTTC. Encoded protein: CASSGTGQGVTETQYF.

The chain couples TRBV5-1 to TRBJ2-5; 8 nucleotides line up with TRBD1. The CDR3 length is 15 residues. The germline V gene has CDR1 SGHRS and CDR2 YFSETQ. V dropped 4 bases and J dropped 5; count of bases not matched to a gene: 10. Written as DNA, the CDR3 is TGCGCCAGCAGCCCCAGGTGGGGACAGGTGGAGACCCAGTACTTC. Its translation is CASSPRWGQVETQYF.

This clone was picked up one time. The CDR3 spells CASSVQPDHTDTQYF. The CDR3 DNA is TGTGCCAGCAGTGTTCAACCGGACCACACAGATACGCAGTATTTT. The chain links TRBV6-1 to TRBJ2-3; D unresolved. Germline V gene data show CDR1 as MNHNS and CDR2 as SASEGT. The CDR3 is 15 residues long. V was shortened by 4 bases and J by 2 bases, with 13 bases between the two germline ends.

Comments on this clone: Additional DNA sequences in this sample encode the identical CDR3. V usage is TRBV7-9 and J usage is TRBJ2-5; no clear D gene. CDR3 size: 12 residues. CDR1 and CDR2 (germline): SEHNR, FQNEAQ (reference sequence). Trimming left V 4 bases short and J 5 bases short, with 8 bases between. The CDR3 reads CASSSQRETQYF. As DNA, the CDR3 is TGTGCCAGCAGCTCTCAGAGGGAGACCCAGTACTTC.

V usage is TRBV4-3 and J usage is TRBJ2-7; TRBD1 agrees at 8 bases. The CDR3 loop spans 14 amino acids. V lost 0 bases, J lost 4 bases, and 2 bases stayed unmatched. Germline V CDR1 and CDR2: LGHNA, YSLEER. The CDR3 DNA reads TGCGCCAGCAGCCAAGATCGGGACAGGTACGAGCAGTACTTC. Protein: CASSQDRDRYEQYF.

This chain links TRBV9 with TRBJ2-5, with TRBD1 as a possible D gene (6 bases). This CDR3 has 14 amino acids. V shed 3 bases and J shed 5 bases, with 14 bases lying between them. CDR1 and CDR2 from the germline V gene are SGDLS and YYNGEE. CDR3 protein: CASSASTGSETQYF. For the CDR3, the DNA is TGTGCCAGCAGCGCATCAACAGGGTCGGAGACCCAGTACTTC.

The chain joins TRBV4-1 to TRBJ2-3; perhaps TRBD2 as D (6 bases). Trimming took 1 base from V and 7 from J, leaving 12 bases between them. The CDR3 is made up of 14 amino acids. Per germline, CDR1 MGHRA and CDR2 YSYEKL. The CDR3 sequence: CASSQVGGLNTQYF. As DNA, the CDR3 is TGCGCCAGCAGCCAAGTCGGAGGGCTGAATACGCAGTATTTT.

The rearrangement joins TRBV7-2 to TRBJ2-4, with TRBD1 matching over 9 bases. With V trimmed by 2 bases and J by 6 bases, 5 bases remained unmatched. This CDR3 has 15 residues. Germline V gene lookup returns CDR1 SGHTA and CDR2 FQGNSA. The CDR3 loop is CASSLNRGRTNIQYF. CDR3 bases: TGTGCCAGCAGCTTAAACAGGGGGCGTACAAACATTCAGTACTTC.

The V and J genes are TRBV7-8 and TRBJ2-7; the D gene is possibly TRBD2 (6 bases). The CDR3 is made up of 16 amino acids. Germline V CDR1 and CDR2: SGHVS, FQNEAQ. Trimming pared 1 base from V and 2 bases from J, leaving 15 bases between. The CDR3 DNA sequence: TGTGCCAGCAGCTTAGGGTCGGTTAGCGGCCCCTACGAGCAGTACTTC. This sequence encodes CASSLGSVSGPYEQYF.

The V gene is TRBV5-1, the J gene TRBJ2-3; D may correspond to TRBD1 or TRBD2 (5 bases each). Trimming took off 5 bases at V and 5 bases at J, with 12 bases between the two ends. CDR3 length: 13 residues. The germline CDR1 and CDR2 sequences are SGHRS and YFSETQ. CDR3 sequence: CASSPGTIDTQYF. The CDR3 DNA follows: TGCGCCAGCAGTCCCGGGACCATAGATACGCAGTATTTT.

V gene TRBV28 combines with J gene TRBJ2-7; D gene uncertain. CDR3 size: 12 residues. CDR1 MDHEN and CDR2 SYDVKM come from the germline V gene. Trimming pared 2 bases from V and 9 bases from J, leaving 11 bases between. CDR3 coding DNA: TGTGCCAGCAGTTTAGACGGATCAAGGCAGTACTTC. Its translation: CASSLDGSRQYF.

This chain's CDR3 is CASSFGIEQFF. The CDR3 DNA reads as TGTGCCAGCAGCTTCGGGATCGAGCAGTTCTTC. This chain joins TRBV5-8 and TRBJ2-1, with D maybe TRBD2 (5 bases). Deletions cut 2 bases from V and 10 bases from J, with 7 bases between. This CDR3 has 11 residues. Germline values: CDR1 SGHTS, CDR2 YDEGEE.

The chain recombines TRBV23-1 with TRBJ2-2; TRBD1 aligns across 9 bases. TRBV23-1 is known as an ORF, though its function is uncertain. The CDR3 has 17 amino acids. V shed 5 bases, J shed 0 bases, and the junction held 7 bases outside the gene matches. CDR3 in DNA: TGCGCCAGCAGTGTCCCGGGACAGGGCGCGAACACCGGGGAGCTGTTTTTT. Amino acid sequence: CASSVPGQGANTGELFF.

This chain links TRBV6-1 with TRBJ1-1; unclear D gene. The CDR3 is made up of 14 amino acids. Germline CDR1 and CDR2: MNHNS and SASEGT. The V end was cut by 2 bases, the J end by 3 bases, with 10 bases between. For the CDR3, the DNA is TGTGCCAGCAGTGAAAGGGTGCTGGACACTGAAGCTTTCTTT. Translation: CASSERVLDTEAFF.

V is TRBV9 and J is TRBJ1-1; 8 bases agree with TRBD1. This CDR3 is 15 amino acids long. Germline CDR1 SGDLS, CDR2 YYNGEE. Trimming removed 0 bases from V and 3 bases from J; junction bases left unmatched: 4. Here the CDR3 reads CASSVVSQGDTEAFF. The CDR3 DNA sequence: TGTGCCAGCAGCGTAGTTTCACAGGGGGACACTGAAGCTTTCTTT.

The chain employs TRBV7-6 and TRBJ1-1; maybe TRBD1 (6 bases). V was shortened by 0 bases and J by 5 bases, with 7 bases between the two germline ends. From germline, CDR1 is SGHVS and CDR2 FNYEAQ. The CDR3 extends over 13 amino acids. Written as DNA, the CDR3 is TGTGCCAGCAGCTTAGCAACAGGGACTGAAGCTTTCTTT. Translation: CASSLATGTEAFF.

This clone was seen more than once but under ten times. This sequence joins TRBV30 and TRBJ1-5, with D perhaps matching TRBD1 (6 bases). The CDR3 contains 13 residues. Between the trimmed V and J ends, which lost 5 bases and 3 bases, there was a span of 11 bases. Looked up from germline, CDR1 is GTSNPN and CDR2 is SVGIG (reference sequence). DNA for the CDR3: TGTGCCTGGGGGCAGGGACACAATCAGCCCCAGCATTTT. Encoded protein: CAWGQGHNQPQHF.

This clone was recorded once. CDR3 in DNA: TGCGCCAGCAGCCAGCGGACAACGGCTTCCTACGAGCAGTACTTC. Its translation: CASSQRTTASYEQYF. The J gene is TRBJ2-7, the V gene TRBV5-1; the D call may be TRBD1 or TRBD2 (5 bases each). Trimming cost V 4 bases and J 1 base, with 15 bases left between them. Germline CDR1 SGHRS, CDR2 YFSETQ. There are 15 residues in the CDR3.

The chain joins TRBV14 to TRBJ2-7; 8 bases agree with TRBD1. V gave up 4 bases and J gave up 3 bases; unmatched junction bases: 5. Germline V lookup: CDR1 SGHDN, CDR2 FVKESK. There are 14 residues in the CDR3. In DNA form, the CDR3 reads TGTGCCAGCAGCCCGACAGGGGTTTTCTACGAGCAGTACTTC. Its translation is CASSPTGVFYEQYF.

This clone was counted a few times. CDR3 region: CASSLVATAEAFF. Written as DNA, the CDR3 is TGTGCCAGCAGCTTGGTAGCTACAGCTGAAGCTTTCTTT. V gene TRBV5-4 combines with J gene TRBJ1-1; D ambiguous. Germline lookup yields CDR1 SGHNT and CDR2 YYREEE (reference sequence). Trimming removed 0 bases from V and 6 bases from J, with 9 bases in between. The CDR3 consists of 13 residues.

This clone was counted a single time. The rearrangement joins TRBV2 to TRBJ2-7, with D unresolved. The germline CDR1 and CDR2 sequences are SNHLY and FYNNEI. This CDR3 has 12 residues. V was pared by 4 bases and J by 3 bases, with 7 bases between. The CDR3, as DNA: TGTGCCAGCAGTGTAATTTTCTACGAGCAGTACTTC. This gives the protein CASSVIFYEQYF.

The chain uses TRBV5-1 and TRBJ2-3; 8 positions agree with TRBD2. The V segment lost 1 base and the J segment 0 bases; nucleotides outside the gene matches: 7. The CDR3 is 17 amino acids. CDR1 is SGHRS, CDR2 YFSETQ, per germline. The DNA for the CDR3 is TGCGCCAGCAGCTTGACTGGACTAGCAGAAAGCACAGATACGCAGTATTTT. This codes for CASSLTGLAESTDTQYF.